This T cell receptor beta chain was documented in a study of molecular identifiers for immune sequencing clone quantification. MiXCR, applied by TCRdb to the PCR reads, yields one record per CDR3 protein. The profile covers 35,000 to 45,000 distinct CDR3 sequences, with approximately 20% appearing a single time and under 1.3% taken by the ten largest. The CDR3 has 13 amino acids. Germline CDR1 and CDR2: ENHRY and SYGVKD. Trimming cost V 5 bases and J 2 bases, with 8 bases left between them. The table lists this clonotype with many counts. The rearrangement uses TRBV10-3 and TRBJ2-3; D call uncertain. The sequenced sample consisted of naive CD8+ T cells from blood, with Jurkat cell RNA spiked in. Subset described: FACS-sorted CD8+CD4-CCR7+CD45RA+ naive T cells. The TCR was taken from a human donor in good health. Some libraries in this study had Jurkat cell RNA spiked in. In nucleotides, the CDR3 is TGTGCCATCAGTCAAATTTCCACAGATACGCAGTATTTT. Translated, it gives CAISQISTDTQYF.